The rows below give T cell receptor beta chains drawn from one sample of a study of T cell responses to AZD1222 COVID-19 vaccine. Profiled with immunoSEQ multiplex PCR; TCRdb holds only in-frame clones, not every one. Of approximately 200,000 clones in the sample, more than 75% were seen once. The sequencing here drew on peripheral blood, taken on day 0 of MenACWY control vaccination. These receptors all come from an adult in good health. The CDR3 runs from the conserved cysteine through the conserved F or W. D genes are given only for firm matches. Clone size is shown for a subset of rows, as once, few, many or a class of expanded clone.

D: .
V: TRBV7-9
J: TRBJ2-3
size: .
CDR3: CASSLGDSSTDTQYF
DNA: TGTGCCAGCAGCTTAGGGGACTCCTCCACAGATACGCAGTATTTT

D: .
V: TRBV4-1
J: TRBJ2-7
size: .
CDR3: CASSQVGVHEQYF
DNA: TGCGCCAGCAGCCAAGTAGGGGTCCACGAGCAGTACTTC

D: .
V: TRBV6-5
J: TRBJ1-6
size: .
CDR3: CASSQADSPLHF
DNA: TGTGCCAGCAGCCAGGCCGATTCACCCCTCCACTTT

D: .
V: TRBV9
J: TRBJ1-3
size: .
CDR3: CASSVVQGFSGNTIYF
DNA: TGTGCCAGCAGCGTAGTGCAGGGGTTCTCTGGAAACACCATATATTTT

D: TRBD1
V: TRBV6-6
J: TRBJ1-3
size: .
CDR3: CASSYGRTGSRNTIYF
DNA: TGTGCCAGCAGTTACGGTAGGACAGGGAGTAGAAACACCATATATTTT

D: .
V: TRBV9
J: TRBJ2-5
size: .
CDR3: CASSVDRGAFQETQYF
DNA: TGTGCCAGCAGCGTTGACCGGGGGGCCTTCCAAGAGACCCAGTACTTC

D: TRBD2
V: TRBV7-2
J: TRBJ2-1
size: .
CDR3: CASSFRSGRAREQFF
DNA: TGTGCCAGCAGCTTTAGAAGCGGGAGGGCGCGGGAGCAGTTCTTC

D: .
V: TRBV7-8
J: TRBJ1-1
size: .
CDR3: CASSLGSGNTEAFF
DNA: TGTGCCAGCAGCTTAGGGTCAGGGAACACTGAAGCTTTCTTT

D: TRBD2
V: TRBV7-9
J: TRBJ2-1
size: .
CDR3: CASSIPPSGSYNEQFF
DNA: TGTGCCAGCAGCATCCCACCTAGCGGATCCTACAATGAGCAGTTCTTC

D: .
V: TRBV6-1
J: TRBJ1-5
size: once
CDR3: CASSEGSGQPQHF
DNA: TGTGCCAGCAGTGAGGGGTCGGGTCAGCCCCAGCATTTT

D: TRBD1
V: TRBV9
J: TRBJ1-1
size: .
CDR3: CASSAGQGAAEAFF
DNA: TGTGCCAGCAGCGCGGGACAGGGGGCAGCTGAAGCTTTCTTT

D: .
V: TRBV6-5
J: TRBJ2-7
size: .
CDR3: CASRSRQAYEQYF
DNA: TGTGCCAGCAGAAGTCGGCAAGCATACGAGCAGTACTTC

D: .
V: TRBV30
J: TRBJ2-1
size: .
CDR3: CAWSVGYNEQFF
DNA: TGTGCCTGGAGTGTGGGCTACAATGAGCAGTTCTTC

D: .
V: TRBV3-1/TRBV3-2
J: TRBJ1-1
size: .
CDR3: CASSVPGTEAFF
DNA: TGTGCCAGCAGCGTCCCAGGGACTGAAGCTTTCTTT

D: .
V: TRBV12-3/TRBV12-4
J: TRBJ2-7
size: .
CDR3: CASSSTRTEQYF
DNA: TGTGCCAGCAGTTCCACTAGGACCGAGCAGTACTTC

D: .
V: TRBV7-2
J: TRBJ1-5
size: once
CDR3: CASSQDGINQPQHF
DNA: TGTGCCAGCAGCCAAGACGGGATCAATCAGCCCCAGCATTTT

D: .
V: TRBV19
J: TRBJ2-7
size: .
CDR3: CASSIGYAGLIYEQYF
DNA: TGTGCCAGTAGTATAGGATACGCCGGGTTGATCTACGAGCAGTACTTC

D: .
V: TRBV15
J: TRBJ1-2
size: .
CDR3: CATSTRTGRSNYGYTF
DNA: TGTGCCACCAGCACCCGAACCGGACGGAGTAACTATGGCTACACCTTC

D: TRBD1
V: TRBV2
J: TRBJ2-3
size: .
CDR3: CASSEGATGTDTQYF
DNA: TGTGCCAGCAGTGAAGGGGCGACAGGGACAGATACGCAGTATTTT

D: .
V: TRBV6-5
J: TRBJ2-7
size: .
CDR3: CASRGTRSSYEQYF
DNA: TGTGCCAGCAGAGGGACAAGGAGCTCCTACGAGCAGTACTTC

D: .
V: TRBV18
J: TRBJ1-1
size: once
CDR3: CASSPRNYNTEAFF
DNA: TGTGCCAGCTCACCACGAAACTACAACACTGAAGCTTTCTTT

D: .
V: TRBV19
J: TRBJ1-1
size: .
CDR3: CASRDGQSKVITFF
DNA: TGTGCCAGTAGAGACGGACAGTCCAAAGTAATTACTTTCTTT

D: TRBD1
V: TRBV5-8
J: TRBJ1-5
size: .
CDR3: CASSQGQDSLNNQPQHF
DNA: TGTGCCAGCAGCCAAGGACAGGACTCCCTTAACAATCAGCCCCAGCATTTT

D: .
V: TRBV27
J: TRBJ2-2
size: .
CDR3: CASSLYMRGANTGELFF
DNA: TGTGCCAGCAGTCTCTACATGAGGGGTGCGAACACCGGGGAGCTGTTTTTT

D: .
V: TRBV6-5
J: TRBJ2-3
size: .
CDR3: CASLGGLTDTQYF
DNA: TGTGCCAGCCTCGGAGGGCTCACAGATACGCAGTATTTT

D: TRBD1
V: TRBV7-2
J: TRBJ1-2
size: .
CDR3: CASSRIPTGQGNTF
DNA: TGTGCCAGCAGCCGGATACCTACCGGACAGGGGAACACCTTC

D: TRBD2
V: TRBV5-6
J: TRBJ2-5
size: once
CDR3: CASSLGGGETQYF
DNA: TGTGCCAGCAGCTTGGGGGGAGGGGAGACCCAGTACTTC

D: .
V: TRBV7-8
J: TRBJ2-7
size: .
CDR3: CASSRSPDVFSSYEQYF
DNA: TGTGCCAGCAGCCGAAGTCCGGACGTTTTCAGCTCCTACGAGCAGTACTTC

D: .
V: TRBV10-3
J: TRBJ2-2
size: .
CDR3: CAISESRGTLNTGELFF
DNA: TGTGCCATCAGTGAGTCGCGAGGGACACTCAACACCGGGGAGCTGTTTTTT

D: TRBD2
V: TRBV6-1
J: TRBJ2-2
size: .
CDR3: CASSEARGANTGELFF
DNA: TGTGCCAGCAGTGAAGCCCGGGGGGCGAACACCGGGGAGCTGTTTTTT

D: TRBD1
V: TRBV20-1
J: TRBJ2-7
size: .
CDR3: CSASRQGVDEQYF
DNA: TGCAGTGCTAGTCGACAGGGAGTAGACGAGCAGTACTTC

D: .
V: TRBV7-9
J: TRBJ2-3
size: .
CDR3: CASSLQRMGVGVPDTQYF
DNA: TGTGCCAGCAGCTTACAACGGATGGGAGTCGGTGTCCCAGATACGCAGTATTTT

D: .
V: TRBV30
J: TRBJ1-1
size: .
CDR3: CAWSQALNTEAFF
DNA: TGTGCCTGGAGCCAGGCCCTGAACACTGAAGCTTTCTTT

D: .
V: TRBV19
J: TRBJ1-2
size: once
CDR3: CASSTPSGGVSGYTF
DNA: TGTGCCAGTAGTACCCCTTCCGGGGGGGTATCTGGCTACACCTTC

D: .
V: TRBV18
J: TRBJ1-2
size: .
CDR3: CASSPPDGGAYGYTF
DNA: TGTGCCAGCTCACCACCCGACGGAGGGGCCTATGGCTACACCTTC

D: .
V: TRBV6-1
J: TRBJ2-1
size: .
CDR3: CASSDPDRSNEQFF
DNA: TGTGCCAGCAGTGACCCTGACCGCTCAAATGAGCAGTTCTTC

D: .
V: TRBV28
J: TRBJ1-1
size: .
CDR3: CASINGGGLTEAFF
DNA: TGTGCCAGCATCAATGGGGGGGGCCTCACTGAAGCTTTCTTT

D: .
V: TRBV28
J: TRBJ1-1
size: .
CDR3: CASRGGGRKTEAFF
DNA: TGTGCCAGCAGGGGAGGGGGGAGGAAAACTGAAGCTTTCTTT

D: TRBD1
V: TRBV7-9
J: TRBJ2-3
size: .
CDR3: CASSQRQGTLPDTQYF
DNA: TGTGCCAGCAGCCAACGACAGGGAACTTTGCCAGATACGCAGTATTTT

D: .
V: TRBV30
J: TRBJ1-5
size: .
CDR3: CAWSVLQGSQPQHF
DNA: TGTGCCTGGAGTGTACTACAGGGAAGCCAGCCCCAGCATTTT

D: .
V: TRBV4-3
J: TRBJ2-1
size: .
CDR3: CASSQDSPKEQFF
DNA: TGCGCCAGCAGCCAAGATAGCCCCAAAGAGCAGTTCTTC

D: .
V: TRBV19
J: TRBJ2-7
size: .
CDR3: CASSIAGNSYEQYF
DNA: TGTGCCAGTAGTATTGCCGGGAACTCCTACGAGCAGTACTTC

D: TRBD1
V: TRBV12-3/TRBV12-4
J: TRBJ1-4
size: .
CDR3: CASSWGQSEKLFF
DNA: TGTGCCAGCAGCTGGGGACAGTCTGAAAAACTGTTTTTT

D: TRBD2
V: TRBV10-3
J: TRBJ2-1
size: .
CDR3: CAISGSETSGGAQSSYNEQFF
DNA: TGTGCCATCAGTGGGTCCGAGACTAGCGGGGGGGCCCAGAGCTCCTACAATGAGCAGTTCTTC

D: .
V: TRBV2
J: TRBJ2-7
size: .
CDR3: CASRMQGLMSYEQYF
DNA: TGTGCCAGCAGAATGCAGGGGTTAATGTCCTACGAGCAGTACTTC

D: TRBD1
V: TRBV6-5
J: TRBJ2-1
size: few
CDR3: CASSSATGGLNEQFF
DNA: TGTGCCAGCAGTTCAGCCACAGGGGGGCTCAATGAGCAGTTCTTC

D: TRBD2
V: TRBV5-8
J: TRBJ2-1
size: .
CDR3: CASSSGLARYNEQFF
DNA: TGTGCCAGCAGCTCGGGACTAGCGAGATACAATGAGCAGTTCTTC

D: TRBD2
V: TRBV5-1
J: TRBJ2-2
size: .
CDR3: CASSLAGVRDTGELFF
DNA: TGCGCCAGCAGCTTAGCGGGGGTTCGGGACACCGGGGAGCTGTTTTTT

D: .
V: TRBV30
J: TRBJ1-2
size: .
CDR3: CAWTREVYGYTF
DNA: TGTGCCTGGACTCGGGAAGTCTATGGCTACACCTTC

D: .
V: TRBV6-6
J: TRBJ1-1
size: .
CDR3: CASSYSARNTEAFF
DNA: TGTGCCAGCAGTTACTCAGCACGTAACACTGAAGCTTTCTTT